The T cell receptor beta chain described here comes from a study of blood T cell repertoires in COVID-19 (dated by TCRdb to the early 2020s). In terms of the full investigation: The collaborator samples originated in the United States, Italy and Spain and spanned the acute and convalescent phases of COVID-19. The material from the prospective study consisted of cDNA or gDNA derived from T cells, B-cell-depleted T cells, or PBMCs. A freely available public database, intended as a resource for researchers studying the immune response to SARS-CoV-2, is where the repertoires were released. Nearly every sample came with metadata listing a de-identified subject ID, COVID-19 status, age in years and sex. The samples were drawn from two sources: the first 160 participants of the ongoing ImmuneRACE study, and 1,000 to 1,500 subjects contributed by 6 global collaborators. Where HLA class I and class II types were available, the types were taken from metadata supplied by the sample provider, not from assay-based typing. Subjects who had been exposed to COVID-19, were actively infected with it, or had recovered from it provided the deeply sampled blood TCRbeta repertoires that made up the dataset.

The immunoSEQ Assay, a bias-controlled multiplex PCR, was used to amplify TCRbeta CDR3 regions from genomic DNA. As for the authors' bioinformatics: The number of nucleated cells in each sample was estimated from the amplification of reference gene primers within the assay. To quantify the absolute abundance of each unique TCRbeta CDR3 rearrangement, sequence reads were collapsed and filtered. For each sample, productive Simpson clonality was calculated as the square root of Simpson's diversity index over productive rearrangements. Held by TCRdb, this immuneACCESS table contains in-frame sequences only and omits some clones. Under half of the omission traces to an unresolved V gene where checked; the cause of the rest is unknown. V and J calls and clone size are those listed in that table; D and trimming were worked out from the DNA. The sample includes fewer than 300,000 clones, with 70% to 80% observed a single time. The ten largest clones take up 3% to 3.5% of the sample.

Findings and caveats that apply to the study as a whole: Clinical and demographic metadata were provided uncurated, with the amount varying by source and participant.

From cysteine to phenylalanine, the CDR3 is 21 amino acids long. Of all the DNA, just the CDR3 is kept, 63 bases in frame from base 1. The germline V gene gives CDR1 as SGHRS and CDR2 as YFSETQ. V is trimmed back by 2 bases and J by 0 bases, and the junction contains 12 bases that no gene match accounts for. Each collaborating institution followed its own protocols to collect whole blood in K2EDTA tubes. For TCRbeta analysis, collaborators shipped samples in one of three forms: frozen whole blood, isolated PBMCs, or DNA extracted from either of those sample types. To note about this clone: Its binding antigen is unknown. No base quality values were provided; no much bigger clone lies one nucleotide off.

This sequence uses TRBV5-1 and TRBJ2-1; 15 bases in between match TRBD2. The clonotype was recovered from a woman of 80 years or more with acute or convalescent COVID-19. The material sequenced was peripheral blood. The DNA sequence follows: TGCGCCAGCAGCTTAGGGACTAGCGGGAGGTTAACGTTAAGCTCCTACAATGAGCAGTTCTTC. This encodes CASSLGTSGRLTLSSYNEQFF.